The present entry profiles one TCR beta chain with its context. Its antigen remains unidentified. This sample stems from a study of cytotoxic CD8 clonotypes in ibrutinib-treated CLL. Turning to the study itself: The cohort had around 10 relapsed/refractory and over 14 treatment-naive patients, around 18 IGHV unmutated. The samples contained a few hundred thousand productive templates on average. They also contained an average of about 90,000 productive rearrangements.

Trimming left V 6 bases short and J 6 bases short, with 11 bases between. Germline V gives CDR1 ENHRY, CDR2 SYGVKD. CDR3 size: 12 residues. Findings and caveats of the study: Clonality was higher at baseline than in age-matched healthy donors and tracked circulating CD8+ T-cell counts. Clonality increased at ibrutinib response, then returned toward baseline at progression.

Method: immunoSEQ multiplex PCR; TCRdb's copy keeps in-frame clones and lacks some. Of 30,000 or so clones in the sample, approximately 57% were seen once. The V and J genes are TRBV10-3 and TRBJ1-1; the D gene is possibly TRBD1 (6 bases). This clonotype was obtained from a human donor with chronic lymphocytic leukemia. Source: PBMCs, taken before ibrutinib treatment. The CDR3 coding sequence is TGTGCCATCAGCCTGGACAGCGCTGAAGCTTTCTTT. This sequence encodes CAISLDSAEAFF.